The 10 T cell receptor beta chains below all came from one sample that was sequenced in a study of shared clonotypes between healthy human individuals. Repertoires were generated with immunoSEQ multiplex PCR, while TCRdb's copy carries only in-frame clones and drops some. The sample has 2 million to 2.5 million clones, about 95% seen once. Sequenced input: naive CD4+ T cells sorted from blood. The subset was: CD45RA+ positively selected. The receptors derive from a man aged 18 to 30 in good health.

The rearrangement joins TRBV6-6 to TRBJ1-3, with D maybe TRBD1 (5 bases). Germline V lookup: CDR1 MNHNY, CDR2 SVGAGI (reference sequence). CDR3 length: 16 residues. Trimming cost V 7 bases and J 4 bases, with 20 bases left between them. CDR3 sequence reads: CASTPPGGRDGNTIYF. The CDR3 nucleotides read TGTGCCAGCACTCCTCCCGGGGGAAGGGACGGAAACACCATATATTTT.

The rearrangement joins TRBV28 to TRBJ1-2; a possible D gene is TRBD1 (5 bases). CDR3 length: 15 amino acids. The V and J ends lost 5 bases and 7 bases respectively, with 20 bases between them. The germline V gene has CDR1 MDHEN and CDR2 SYDVKM. The CDR3 DNA follows: TGTGCCAGCAGTCTCACCTCGGGGGGAAGGAGTGGCTACACCTTC. Translation gives CASSLTSGGRSGYTF.

V is TRBV7-6 and J is TRBJ2-3; 7 positions match TRBD1. The ends lost 4 bases at V and 3 bases at J; junction bases unmatched: 7. The germline V gene encodes CDR1 SGHVS and CDR2 FNYEAQ. CDR3 length: 15 residues. CDR3 coding DNA: TGTGCCAGCAGCTCGCAGACAGGGTCGACAGATACGCAGTATTTT. This sequence encodes CASSSQTGSTDTQYF.

In the case of this clone: Within the sample, other DNA sequences also encode this same CDR3. The chain combines TRBV9 with TRBJ2-7; 7 bases match TRBD1. This CDR3 has 14 amino acids. CDR1 and CDR2 from the germline V gene are SGDLS and YYNGEE. V shed 0 bases, J shed 3 bases, and the junction held 3 bases outside the gene matches. The CDR3 loop is CASSVGAGGYEQYF. The CDR3 nucleotides read TGTGCCAGCAGCGTAGGAGCAGGGGGCTACGAGCAGTACTTC.

The chain carries TRBV2 and TRBJ2-3; TRBD2 aligns across 9 bases. CDR1 SNHLY and CDR2 FYNNEI come from the germline V gene. Unmatched junction bases numbered 8, after V lost 8 bases and J lost 5 bases. The CDR3 covers 14 residues. The CDR3 is CASQLRGGGDTQYF. Written as DNA, the CDR3 is TGTGCCAGCCAGTTGCGGGGGGGCGGAGATACGCAGTATTTT.

V usage is TRBV11-2 and J usage is TRBJ1-2, with TRBD1 matching 12 bases. Germline V CDR1 and CDR2: SGHAT, FQNNGV. The CDR3 runs to 17 residues. With 4 bases clipped from V and 2 bases from J, the junction kept 8 bases outside the gene matches. In DNA form, the CDR3 reads TGTGCCAGCAGCTCGTTTAGTGGGACAGGGGGCAACTATGGCTACACCTTC. Translating gives CASSSFSGTGGNYGYTF. The variable domain in full, completed from reference TRBV11-2 and TRBJ1-2, reads EAGVAQSPRYKIIEKRQSVAFWCNPISGHATLYWYQQILGQGPKLLIQFQNNGVVDDSQLPKDRFSAERLKGVDSTLKIQPAKLEDSAVYLCASSSFSGTGGNYGYTFGSGTRLTVV.

The V gene is TRBV4-2, the J gene TRBJ2-7; either TRBD1 or TRBD2 may supply D (7 bases each). V lost 4 bases and J lost 0, with 16 bases in between. The CDR3 covers 16 residues. Germline CDR1 reads LGHNA; CDR2 reads YNFKEQ. CDR3 protein: CASSLSGGQSSYEQYF. The CDR3 coding sequence is TGTGCCAGCAGCCTTTCGGGGGGACAGAGCTCCTACGAGCAGTACTTC.

The V call is TRBV11-1, the J call TRBJ2-2, with D possibly matching TRBD2 (6 bases). Germline assignment: CDR1 SGHAT and CDR2 FQDESV (reference sequence). Trimming shortened V by 5 bases and J by 4 bases, and 17 bases separated the two germline ends. The CDR3 consists of 16 residues. The CDR3 bases are TGTGCCAGCAGCCTTAGTCGGGGGATAGTCACCGGGGAGCTGTTTTTT. As protein: CASSLSRGIVTGELFF.

CDR3 residues: CASSGSEGQVNSNQPQHF. The CDR3 nucleotides are TGTGCCAGCAGTGGATCCGAAGGTCAGGTTAATAGCAATCAGCCCCAGCATTTT. The chain combines TRBV25-1 with TRBJ1-5; D unclear. Germline CDR1 is MGHDK and CDR2 is SYGVNS. There are 18 residues in the CDR3. The germline V and J ends were trimmed by 4 bases and 0 bases, with 19 bases remaining between them.

The chain employs TRBV5-4 and TRBJ2-1; 7 positions agree with TRBD2. This CDR3 is built from 14 residues. Per germline, CDR1 SGHNT and CDR2 YYREEE (reference sequence). The trim removed 2 bases at V and 11 bases at J, leaving 10 bases unmatched. The CDR3 loop reads CASSLPETGGQQFF. The CDR3 DNA is TGTGCCAGCAGCTTACCCGAAACGGGGGGACAGCAGTTCTTC.